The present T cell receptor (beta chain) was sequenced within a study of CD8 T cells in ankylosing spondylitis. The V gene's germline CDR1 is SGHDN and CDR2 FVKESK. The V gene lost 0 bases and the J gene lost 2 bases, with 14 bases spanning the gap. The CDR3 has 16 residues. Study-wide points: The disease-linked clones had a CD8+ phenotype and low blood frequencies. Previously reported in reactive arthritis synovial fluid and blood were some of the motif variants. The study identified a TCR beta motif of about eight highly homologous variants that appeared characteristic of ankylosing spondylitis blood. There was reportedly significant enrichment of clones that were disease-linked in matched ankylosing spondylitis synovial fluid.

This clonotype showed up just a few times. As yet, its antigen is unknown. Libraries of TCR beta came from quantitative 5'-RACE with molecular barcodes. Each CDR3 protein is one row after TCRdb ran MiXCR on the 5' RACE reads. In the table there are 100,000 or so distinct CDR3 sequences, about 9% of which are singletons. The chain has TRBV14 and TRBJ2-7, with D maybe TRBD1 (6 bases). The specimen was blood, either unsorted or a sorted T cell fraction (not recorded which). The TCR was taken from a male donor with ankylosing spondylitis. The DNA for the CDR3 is TGTGCCAGCAGCCAAGACTACAGGGAGATACCCTACGAGCAGTACTTC. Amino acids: CASSQDYREIPYEQYF.